This TCR beta chain derives from a study of blood T cell repertoires in COVID-19. Study background: Sites in the United States, Italy and Spain provided acute and convalescent COVID-19 samples. Nucleic acid was either cDNA or gDNA, and it came from T cells, B-cell-depleted T cells, or PBMCs.

Germline V gene sequence: CDR1 LGHDT, CDR2 YNNKEL (reference sequence). Trimming cost V 1 base and J 1 base; bases outside gene matches: 3. The CDR3 runs 16 residues. Methods used by the authors: Amplification with reference gene primers provided the estimates of nucleated cell counts. Sequencing was performed with immunoSEQ multiplex PCR; in TCRdb, only in-frame clones are kept and a portion is missing. That table furnishes V, J and clone size, whereas the DNA furnished D and trimming. The sample holds 180,000 or so clones, roughly 76% seen once. What was sequenced was peripheral blood. This sequence originates from a woman between 45 and 65 years old with active or convalescent COVID-19. This rearrangement joins TRBV3-1 (or the pseudogene TRBV3-2) to TRBJ2-2; TRBD1 matches at 7 bases. The CDR3 sequence: CASSQGGGWNTGELFF. The CDR3 region has the DNA TGTGCCAGCAGCCAAGGAGGGGGCTGGAACACCGGGGAGCTGTTTTTT.